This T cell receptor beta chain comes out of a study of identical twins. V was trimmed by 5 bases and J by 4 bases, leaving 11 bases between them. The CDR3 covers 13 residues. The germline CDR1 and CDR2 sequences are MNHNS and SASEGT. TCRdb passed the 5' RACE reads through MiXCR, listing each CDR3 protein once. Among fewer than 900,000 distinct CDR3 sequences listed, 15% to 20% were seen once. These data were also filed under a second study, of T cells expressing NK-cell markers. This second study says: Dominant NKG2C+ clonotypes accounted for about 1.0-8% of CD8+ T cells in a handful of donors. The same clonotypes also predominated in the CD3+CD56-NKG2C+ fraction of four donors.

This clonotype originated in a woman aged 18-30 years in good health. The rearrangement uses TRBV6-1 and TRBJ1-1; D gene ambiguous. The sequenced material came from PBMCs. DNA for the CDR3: TGTGCCAGCAGTCGTCAAAGGAGCACTGAAGCTTTCTTT. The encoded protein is CASSRQRSTEAFF.